This T cell receptor (beta chain) was obtained from a study of T cell responses to AZD1222 COVID-19 vaccine. Study-wide findings and caveats: Donors were mostly white British, more females; clonal diversity possibly underestimated. CD4 TCRs linked to vaccination spanned spike, dominating at 160-218 and 743-854. Seropositivity was recorded at baseline in only five to seven AZD1222 recipients.

Worth noting for this clone: Antigen unknown.

The protocol was immunoSEQ multiplex PCR, while the TCRdb copy is restricted to in-frame clones and leaves out a portion. The table shows approximately 90,000 clones, with 89% occurring only once. The CDR3 consists of 16 residues. V gave up 5 bases and J gave up 4 bases; unmatched junction bases: 12. The germline gives CDR1 SGHNT, CDR2 YENEEA. The source of this sequence is an adult who received the AZD1222 COVID-19 vaccine. The specimen was peripheral blood, collected 28 days after the second AZD1222 dose. The rearrangement uses TRBV11-3 and TRBJ2-5, with 8 positions matching TRBD2. CDR3 coding DNA: TGTGCCAGCAGCGTGGGAGCGGGGGAATGGAGAGAGACCCAGTACTTC. Translating it yields CASSVGAGEWRETQYF. Variable domain in full (rest from reference TRBV11-3 and TRBJ2-5): EAGVVQSPRYKIIEKKQPVAFWCNPISGHNTLYWYLQNLGQGPELLIRYENEEAVDDSQLPKDRFSAERLKGVDSTLKIQPAELGDSAVYLCASSVGAGEWRETQYFGPGTRLLVL.